This T cell receptor (beta chain) was found in a study of beta chain features in type 1 diabetes. On this clone: Its matching antigen is unknown.

Sorting based on CD45RO/CCR7/CD25/CD127/CD95/CD27 separated CD4+ naive, central memory, regulatory and stem cell-like memory cells. Germline V gene sequence: CDR1 MNHNY, CDR2 SVGAGI (reference sequence). This CDR3 contains 13 residues. The ends were cut back, 8 bases at V and 4 bases at J, with 15 bases in the middle. Study-wide findings and caveats: Naive, central memory and Treg TCRB repertoires seemed to resemble each other more closely in patients than they did in healthy donors.

The entirety of the isolated RNA underwent reverse transcription, so expressed TCRB transcripts were sequenced. Some clones are missing from TCRdb's copy, which holds only in-frame ones; the method was immunoSEQ multiplex PCR. The sample yields about 900,000 clones, 15% to 20% seen once. The chain has TRBV6-6 and TRBJ2-7; D is perhaps TRBD2 (5 bases). The receptor's source is a woman between 18 and 29 years old in good health. The sequenced material came from naive CD4+ T cells from blood. The CDR3 sequence: CASHLDSEYEQYF. CDR3 DNA: TGTGCCAGCCACCTGGACTCAGAATACGAGCAGTACTTC.